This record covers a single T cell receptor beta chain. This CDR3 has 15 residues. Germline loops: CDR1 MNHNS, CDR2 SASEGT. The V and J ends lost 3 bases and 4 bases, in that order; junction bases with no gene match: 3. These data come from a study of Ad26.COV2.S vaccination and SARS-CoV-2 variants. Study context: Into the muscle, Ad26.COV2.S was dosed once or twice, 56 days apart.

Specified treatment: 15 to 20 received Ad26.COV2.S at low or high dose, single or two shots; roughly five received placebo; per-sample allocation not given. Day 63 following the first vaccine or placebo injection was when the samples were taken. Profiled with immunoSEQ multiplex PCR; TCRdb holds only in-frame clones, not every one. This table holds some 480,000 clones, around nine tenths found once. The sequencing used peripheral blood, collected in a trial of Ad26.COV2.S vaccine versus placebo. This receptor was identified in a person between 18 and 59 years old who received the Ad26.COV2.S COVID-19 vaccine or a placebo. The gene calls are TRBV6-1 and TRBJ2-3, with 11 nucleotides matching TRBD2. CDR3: CASSDRGLAADTQYF. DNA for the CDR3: TGTGCCAGCAGTGACCGGGGACTAGCGGCAGATACGCAGTATTTT.